A selection of T cell receptor beta chains follows, all from one sample in a study of T-cell reconstitution after alpha-beta-depleted transplantation in children. From the PCR reads, TCRdb called clonotypes with MiXCR, one entry per CDR3 protein. The table includes approximately 520,000 distinct CDR3 sequences, 32% detected once. The specimen was PBMCs from the stem cell graft donor, collected from the stem cell graft. The receptors stem from a human donor who donated a stem cell graft to a child with aplastic anemia. Both conserved end residues are part of each CDR3. D genes are given only for firm matches. A row's size may be missing; if present it is once, few, many or a size class.

clone size,J gene,V gene,D gene,CDR3 length,CDR3 DNA,CDR3 protein
few,TRBJ2-5,TRBV21-1,.,15,TGTGCCAGCAGCCCTAAGGACGGTTTCTTTGAGACCCAGTACTTC,CASSPKDGFFETQYF
.,TRBJ2-1,TRBV12-3/TRBV12-4,.,14,TGTGCCAGCAGTTTAACGGGTTCCCACAATGAGCAGTTCTTC,CASSLTGSHNEQFF
.,TRBJ2-5,TRBV9,.,14,TGTGCCAGCAGCGTAGATCCCAGTGGAGAGACCCAGTACTTC,CASSVDPSGETQYF
few,TRBJ2-6,TRBV20-1,.,14,TGCAGTGTTTCGACCTTCTCTGGGGCCAACGTCCTGACTTTC,CSVSTFSGANVLTF
few,TRBJ2-7,TRBV27,.,16,TGTGCCAGCAGTTTAGAACACAGCTCCCAGTTCTACGAGCAGTACTTC,CASSLEHSSQFYEQYF
.,TRBJ2-2,TRBV2,.,13,TGTGCCAGCAGTTTTCGACAGCTCGGGGAGCTGTTTTTT,CASSFRQLGELFF
.,TRBJ1-1,TRBV15,.,13,TGTGCCACCAGCAGAGTTTCGAACACTGAAGCTTTCTTT,CATSRVSNTEAFF
.,TRBJ2-1,TRBV4-2,TRBD2,16,TGTGCCAGCAGCCAAGTCACTAGCGGGAACTACAATGAGCAGTTCTTC,CASSQVTSGNYNEQFF
.,TRBJ1-2,TRBV12-3/TRBV12-4,.,13,TGTGCCAGCAGTTTAACAGGGAGGACCGGCTACACCTTC,CASSLTGRTGYTF
.,TRBJ1-5,TRBV12-3/TRBV12-4,TRBD1,15,TGTGCCAGCAGGGGGCAGGGGGCCAACAATCAGCCCCAGCATTTT,CASRGQGANNQPQHF
.,TRBJ2-2,TRBV11-2,.,18,TGTGCCAGCAGCTCAGAAGTAGCGCGCATTCTCAACACCGGGGAGCTGTTTTTT,CASSSEVARILNTGELFF
.,TRBJ2-2,TRBV5-6,TRBD1,16,TGTGCCAGCAGCTCGCTGATAGGGGGCGAGGGCGGGGAGCTGTTTTTT,CASSSLIGGEGGELFF
.,TRBJ2-7,TRBV27,TRBD2,16,TGTGCCAGCAGTCTTGGGACTAGCGGGAGCGTTTACGAGCAGTACTTC,CASSLGTSGSVYEQYF
few,TRBJ1-2,TRBV29-1,.,15,TGCAGCGTTGAAGATTGGGACGACGTTAACTATGGCTACACCTTC,CSVEDWDDVNYGYTF
.,TRBJ2-5,TRBV30,.,13,TGTGCCTGGAGTGCGGGAGTCCCCGAGACCCAGTACTTC,CAWSAGVPETQYF
few,TRBJ2-5,TRBV20-1,.,12,TGCAGTGCTCTGGGTCTCGGCGAGACCCAGTACTTC,CSALGLGETQYF
few,TRBJ1-4,TRBV30,TRBD1,16,TGTGCCTGGAGTGGGCAGGGGGGCCTCGCTAATGAAAAACTGTTTTTT,CAWSGQGGLANEKLFF
.,TRBJ2-3,TRBV20-1,TRBD2,18,TGCAGTGCTAGAGGGCGGCTAGCGGGTTCCGGGGGCACAGATACGCAGTATTTT,CSARGRLAGSGGTDTQYF
few,TRBJ2-1,TRBV24-1,.,14,TGTGCCACCAAGACTACCCGTATATACAATGAGCAGTTCTTC,CATKTTRIYNEQFF
once,TRBJ1-5,TRBV20-1,TRBD1,14,TGCAGTGCTAGAGATTCGGGACAGAAACAGCCCCAGCATTTT,CSARDSGQKQPQHF
few,TRBJ2-1,TRBV20-1,TRBD2,15,TGCAGTGCTAGGGGGTGGCTAGCGGGAGTCAATGAGCAGTTCTTC,CSARGWLAGVNEQFF
.,TRBJ1-1,TRBV29-1,TRBD1,13,TGCAGCGTTCAAAAACAGGGGTACACTGAAGCTTTCTTT,CSVQKQGYTEAFF
few,TRBJ1-1,TRBV20-1,.,14,TGCAGTGCTACACGGGTAGGACACTACACTGAAGCTTTCTTT,CSATRVGHYTEAFF
.,TRBJ1-1,TRBV10-2,.,11,TGCGCCACGGTTGAGAGAACTGAAGCTTTCTTT,CATVERTEAFF
.,TRBJ1-5,TRBV11-2,.,15,TGTGCCAGCAGCCCCGGAGACCCAATAGGTCAGCCCCAGCATTTT,CASSPGDPIGQPQHF
few,TRBJ2-3,TRBV9,.,15,TGTGCCAGCAGCTCAGGACAGACACACACAGATACGCAGTATTTT,CASSSGQTHTDTQYF